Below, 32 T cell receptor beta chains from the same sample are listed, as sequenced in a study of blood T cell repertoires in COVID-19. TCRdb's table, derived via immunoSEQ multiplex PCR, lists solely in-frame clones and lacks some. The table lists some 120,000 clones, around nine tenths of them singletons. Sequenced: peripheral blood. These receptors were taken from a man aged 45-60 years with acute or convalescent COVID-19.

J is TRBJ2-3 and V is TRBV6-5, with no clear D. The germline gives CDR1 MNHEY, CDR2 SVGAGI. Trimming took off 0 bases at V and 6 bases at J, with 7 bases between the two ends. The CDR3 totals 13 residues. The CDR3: CASSYSPRDTQYF. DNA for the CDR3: TGTGCCAGCAGTTACTCTCCCCGGGATACGCAGTATTTT.

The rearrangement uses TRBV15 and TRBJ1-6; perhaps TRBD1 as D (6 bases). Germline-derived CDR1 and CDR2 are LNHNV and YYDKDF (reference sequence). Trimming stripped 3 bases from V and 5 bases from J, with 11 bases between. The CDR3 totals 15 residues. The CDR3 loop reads CATSRTDRHNSPLHF. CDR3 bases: TGTGCCACCAGCAGGACCGACAGGCATAATTCACCCCTCCACTTT.

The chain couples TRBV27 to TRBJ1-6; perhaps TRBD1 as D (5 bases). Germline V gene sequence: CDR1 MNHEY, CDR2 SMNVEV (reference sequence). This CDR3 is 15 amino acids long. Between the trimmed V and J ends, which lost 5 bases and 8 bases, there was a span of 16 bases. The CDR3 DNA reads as TGTGCCAGCAGTCCACGGGGGGTTTGGGATTCACCCCTCCACTTT. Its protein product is CASSPRGVWDSPLHF.

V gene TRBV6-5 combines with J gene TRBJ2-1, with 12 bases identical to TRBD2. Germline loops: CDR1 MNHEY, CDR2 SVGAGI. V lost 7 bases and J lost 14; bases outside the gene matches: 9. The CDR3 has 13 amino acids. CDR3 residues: CASMGTSGRIEFF. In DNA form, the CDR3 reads TGTGCCAGCATGGGCACTAGCGGGAGGATTGAGTTCTTC.

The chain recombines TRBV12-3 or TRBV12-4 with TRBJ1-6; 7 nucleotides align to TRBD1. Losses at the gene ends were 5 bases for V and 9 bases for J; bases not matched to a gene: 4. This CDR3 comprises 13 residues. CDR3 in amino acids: CASSTGDPSPLHF. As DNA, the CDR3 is TGTGCCAGCAGTACAGGGGATCCTTCACCCCTCCACTTT.

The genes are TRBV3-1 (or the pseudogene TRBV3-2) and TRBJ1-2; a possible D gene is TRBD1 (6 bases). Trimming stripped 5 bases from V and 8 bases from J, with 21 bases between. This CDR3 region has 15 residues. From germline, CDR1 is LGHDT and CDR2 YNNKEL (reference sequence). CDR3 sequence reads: CASSAQQDSPRGYTF. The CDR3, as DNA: TGTGCCAGCAGCGCTCAGCAGGACAGCCCTCGGGGCTACACCTTC.

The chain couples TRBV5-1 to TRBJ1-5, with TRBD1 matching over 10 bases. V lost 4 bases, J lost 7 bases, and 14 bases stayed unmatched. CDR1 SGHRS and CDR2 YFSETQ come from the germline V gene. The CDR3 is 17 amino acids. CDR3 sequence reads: CASSQRPLGQGSQPQHF. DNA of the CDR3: TGCGCCAGCAGCCAACGGCCCTTGGGACAGGGGAGCCAGCCCCAGCATTTT.

The CDR3 DNA reads as TGTGCCAGCGACGCCGGGACAGGGGGGGGCTACGAGCAGTACTTC. This encodes CASDAGTGGGYEQYF. The rearrangement joins TRBV6-5 to TRBJ2-7; 11 nucleotides line up with TRBD1. Germline V gene data show CDR1 as MNHEY and CDR2 as SVGAGI. This CDR3 region has 15 residues. J lost 3 bases, V lost 8 bases, and 9 bases had no gene match.

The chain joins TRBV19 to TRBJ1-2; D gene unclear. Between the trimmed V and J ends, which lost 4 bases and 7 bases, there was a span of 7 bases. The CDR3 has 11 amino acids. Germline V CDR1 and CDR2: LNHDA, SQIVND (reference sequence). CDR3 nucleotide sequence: TGTGCCAGTAGTACCTTGAGTGGCTACACCTTC. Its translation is CASSTLSGYTF.

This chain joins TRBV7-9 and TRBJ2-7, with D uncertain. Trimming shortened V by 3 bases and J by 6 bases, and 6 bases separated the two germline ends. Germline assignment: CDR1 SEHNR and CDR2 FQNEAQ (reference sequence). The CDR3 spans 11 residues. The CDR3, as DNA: TGTGCCAGCAGCTTTAGCCCCGAGCAGTACTTC. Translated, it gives CASSFSPEQYF. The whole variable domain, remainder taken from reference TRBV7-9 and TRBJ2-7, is DTGVSQNPRHKITKRGQNVTFRCDPISEHNRLYWYRQTLGQGPEFLTYFQNEAQLEKSRLLSDRFSAERPKGSFSTLEIQRTEQGDSAMYLCASSFSPEQYFGPGTRLTVT.

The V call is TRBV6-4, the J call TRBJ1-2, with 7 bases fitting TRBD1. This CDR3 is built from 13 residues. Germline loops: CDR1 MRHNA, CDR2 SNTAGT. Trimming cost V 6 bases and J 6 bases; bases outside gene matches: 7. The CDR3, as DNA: TGTGCCAGCAGCCCGAGGACAGGAGATGGCTACACCTTC. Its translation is CASSPRTGDGYTF.

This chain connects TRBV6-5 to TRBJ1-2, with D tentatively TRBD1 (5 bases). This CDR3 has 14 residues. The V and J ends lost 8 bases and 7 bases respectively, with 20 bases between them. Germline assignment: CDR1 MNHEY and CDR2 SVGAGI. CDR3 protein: CASGGGKPVVGYTF. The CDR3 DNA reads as TGTGCCAGCGGGGGGGGTAAGCCGGTGGTTGGCTACACCTTC.

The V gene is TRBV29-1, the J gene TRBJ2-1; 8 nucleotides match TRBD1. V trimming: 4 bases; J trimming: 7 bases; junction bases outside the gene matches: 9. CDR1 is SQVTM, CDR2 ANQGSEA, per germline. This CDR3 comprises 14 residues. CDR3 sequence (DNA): TGCAGCGTTGCCGGAGGGACAGGCCGAAATGAGCAGTTCTTC. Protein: CSVAGGTGRNEQFF.

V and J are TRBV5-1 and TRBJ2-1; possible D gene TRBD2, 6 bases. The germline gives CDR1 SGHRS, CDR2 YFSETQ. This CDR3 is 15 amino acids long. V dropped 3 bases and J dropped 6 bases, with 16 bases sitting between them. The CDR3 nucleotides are TGCGCCAGCAGCTCTGGCCTAGCGACCGTCAATGAGCAGTTCTTC. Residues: CASSSGLATVNEQFF.

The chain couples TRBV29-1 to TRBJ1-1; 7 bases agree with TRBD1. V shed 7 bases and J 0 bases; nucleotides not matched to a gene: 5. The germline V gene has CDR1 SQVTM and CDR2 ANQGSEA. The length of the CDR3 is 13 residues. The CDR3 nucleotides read TGCAGCGGAGGACAGGTCATGAACACTGAAGCTTTCTTT. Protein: CSGGQVMNTEAFF.

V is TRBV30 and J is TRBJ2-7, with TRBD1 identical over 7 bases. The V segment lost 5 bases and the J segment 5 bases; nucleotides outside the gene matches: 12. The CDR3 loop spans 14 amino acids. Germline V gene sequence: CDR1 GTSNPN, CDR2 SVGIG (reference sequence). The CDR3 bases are TGTGCCTGGGGGCTGGGACAGTTTATTCACGAGCAGTACTTC. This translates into CAWGLGQFIHEQYF.

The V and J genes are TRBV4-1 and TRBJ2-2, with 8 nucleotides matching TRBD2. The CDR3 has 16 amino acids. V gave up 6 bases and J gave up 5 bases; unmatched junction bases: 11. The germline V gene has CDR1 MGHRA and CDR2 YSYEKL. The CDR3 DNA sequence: TGCGCCAGCAGGCATCGGGAGGGGGAGCTGACCGGGGAGCTGTTTTTT. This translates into CASRHREGELTGELFF.

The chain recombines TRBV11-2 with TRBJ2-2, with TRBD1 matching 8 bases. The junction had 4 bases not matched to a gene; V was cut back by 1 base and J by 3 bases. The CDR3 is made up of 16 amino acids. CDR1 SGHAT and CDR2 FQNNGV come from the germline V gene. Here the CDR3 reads CASSLAGGAHTGELFF. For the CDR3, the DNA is TGTGCCAGCAGCTTAGCAGGGGGCGCCCACACCGGGGAGCTGTTTTTT.

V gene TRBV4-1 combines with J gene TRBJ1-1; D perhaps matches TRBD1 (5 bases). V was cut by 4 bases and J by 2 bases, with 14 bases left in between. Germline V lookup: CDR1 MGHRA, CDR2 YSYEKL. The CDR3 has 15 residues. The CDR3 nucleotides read TGCGCCAGCAGCCTAAAGGGGCAGGGAAACACTGAAGCTTTCTTT. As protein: CASSLKGQGNTEAFF.

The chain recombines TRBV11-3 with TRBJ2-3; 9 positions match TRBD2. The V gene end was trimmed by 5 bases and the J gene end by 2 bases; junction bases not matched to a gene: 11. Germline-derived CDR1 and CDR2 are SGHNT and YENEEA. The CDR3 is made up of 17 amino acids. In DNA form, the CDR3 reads TGTGCCAGCAGCCACCCTAGCGGGAATCCCTTCACAGATACGCAGTATTTT. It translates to CASSHPSGNPFTDTQYF.

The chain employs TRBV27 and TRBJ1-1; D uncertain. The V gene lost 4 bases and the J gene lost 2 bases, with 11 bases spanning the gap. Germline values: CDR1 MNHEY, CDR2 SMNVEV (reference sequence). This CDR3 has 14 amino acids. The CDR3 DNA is TGTGCCAGCAGTTCCCTCCAGGATAACACTGAAGCTTTCTTT. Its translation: CASSSLQDNTEAFF.

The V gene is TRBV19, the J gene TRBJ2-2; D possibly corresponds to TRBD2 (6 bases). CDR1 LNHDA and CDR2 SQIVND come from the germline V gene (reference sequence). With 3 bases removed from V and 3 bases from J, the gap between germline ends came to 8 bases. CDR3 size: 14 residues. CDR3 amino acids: CASSIQRDTGELFF. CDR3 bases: TGTGCCAGTAGTATTCAGCGGGACACCGGGGAGCTGTTTTTT.

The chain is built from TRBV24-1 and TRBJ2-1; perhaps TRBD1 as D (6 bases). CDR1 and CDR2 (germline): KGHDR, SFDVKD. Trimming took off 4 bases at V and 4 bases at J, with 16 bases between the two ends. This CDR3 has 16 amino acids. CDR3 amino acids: CATSDSGTPNYNEQFF. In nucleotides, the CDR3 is TGTGCCACCAGTGACTCCGGGACACCTAATTACAATGAGCAGTTCTTC.

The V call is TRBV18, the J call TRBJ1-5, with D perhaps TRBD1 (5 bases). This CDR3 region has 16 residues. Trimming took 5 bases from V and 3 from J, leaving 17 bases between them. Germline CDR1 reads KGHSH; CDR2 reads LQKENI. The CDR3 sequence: CASSYSDRTLNQPQHF. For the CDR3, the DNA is TGTGCCAGCTCATATTCCGACAGAACACTCAATCAGCCCCAGCATTTT.

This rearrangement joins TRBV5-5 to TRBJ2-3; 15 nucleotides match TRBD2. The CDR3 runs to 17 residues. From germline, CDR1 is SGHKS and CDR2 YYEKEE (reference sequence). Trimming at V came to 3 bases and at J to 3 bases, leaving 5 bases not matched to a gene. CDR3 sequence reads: CASSSQGLAGGTDTQYF. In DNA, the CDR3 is TGTGCCAGCAGCTCACAGGGACTAGCGGGAGGAACAGATACGCAGTATTTT.

The CDR3 region is CASSGLTGDYNEQFF. DNA for the CDR3: TGTGCCAGCAGCGGTTTGACAGGGGACTACAATGAGCAGTTCTTC. This chain connects TRBV5-6 to TRBJ2-1; TRBD1 matches at 8 bases. There are 15 residues in the CDR3. Germline lookup yields CDR1 SGHDT and CDR2 YYEEEE. Unmatched junction bases numbered 6, after V lost 4 bases and J lost 3 bases.

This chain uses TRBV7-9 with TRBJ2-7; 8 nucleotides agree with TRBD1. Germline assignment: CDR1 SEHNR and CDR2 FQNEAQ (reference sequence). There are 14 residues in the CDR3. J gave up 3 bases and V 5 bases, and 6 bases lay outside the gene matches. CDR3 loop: CASSRNRGVYEQYF. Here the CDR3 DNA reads TGTGCCAGCAGCCGCAACAGGGGGGTCTACGAGCAGTACTTC.

The DNA of the CDR3 is TGTGCCAGCAGCCGCGGCGTAGATACGCAGTATTTT. This translates into CASSRGVDTQYF. The chain is built from TRBV2 and TRBJ2-3; D not certain. The CDR3 contains 12 residues. The V end was cut by 6 bases, the J end by 5 bases, with 9 bases between. Per the germline V gene, CDR1 is SNHLY and CDR2 is FYNNEI.

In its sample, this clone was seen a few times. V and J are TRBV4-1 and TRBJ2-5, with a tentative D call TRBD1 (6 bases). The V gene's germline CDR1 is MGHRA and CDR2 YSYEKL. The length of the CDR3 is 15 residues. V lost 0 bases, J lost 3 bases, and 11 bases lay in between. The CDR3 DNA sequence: TGCGCCAGCAGCCAAGAAGAGGCAGGGGAAGAGACCCAGTACTTC. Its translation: CASSQEEAGEETQYF.

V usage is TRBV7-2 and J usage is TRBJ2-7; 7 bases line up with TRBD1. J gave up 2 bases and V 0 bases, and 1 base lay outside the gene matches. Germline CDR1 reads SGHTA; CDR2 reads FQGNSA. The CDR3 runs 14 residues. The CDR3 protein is CASSLAGQTYEQYF. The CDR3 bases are TGTGCCAGCAGCTTAGCGGGACAGACCTACGAGCAGTACTTC.

CDR3 in DNA: TGCGCCAGCAGCCCCTCCGGGGCGGGGGCTTACACTGAAGCTTTCTTT. Its protein is CASSPSGAGAYTEAFF. The rearrangement uses TRBV5-1 and TRBJ1-1, with D perhaps TRBD1 (6 bases). The CDR3 has 16 residues. Trimming pared 4 bases from V and 3 bases from J, leaving 19 bases between. Germline V lookup: CDR1 SGHRS, CDR2 YFSETQ.

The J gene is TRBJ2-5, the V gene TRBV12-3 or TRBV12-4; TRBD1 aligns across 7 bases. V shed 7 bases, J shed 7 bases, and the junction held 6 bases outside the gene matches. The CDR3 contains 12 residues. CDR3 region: CASNRGGTTQYF. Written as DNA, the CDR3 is TGTGCCAGCAACAGGGGTGGGACGACCCAGTACTTC.